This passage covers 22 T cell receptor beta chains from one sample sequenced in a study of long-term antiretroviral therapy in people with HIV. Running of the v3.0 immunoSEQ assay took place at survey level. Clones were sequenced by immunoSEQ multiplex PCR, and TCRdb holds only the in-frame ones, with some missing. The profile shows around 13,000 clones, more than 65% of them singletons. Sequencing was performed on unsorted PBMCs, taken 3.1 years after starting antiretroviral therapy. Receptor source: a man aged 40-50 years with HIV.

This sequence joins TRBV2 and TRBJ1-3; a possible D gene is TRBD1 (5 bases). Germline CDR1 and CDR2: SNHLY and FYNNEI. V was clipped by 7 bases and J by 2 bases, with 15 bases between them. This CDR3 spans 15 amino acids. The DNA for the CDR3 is TGTGCCAGCAACCCGACAGCCTCAACTGGAAACACCATATATTTT. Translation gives CASNPTASTGNTIYF.

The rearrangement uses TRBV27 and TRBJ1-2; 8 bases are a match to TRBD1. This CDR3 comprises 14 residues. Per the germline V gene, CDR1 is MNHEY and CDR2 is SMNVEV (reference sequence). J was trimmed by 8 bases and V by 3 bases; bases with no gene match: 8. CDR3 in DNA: TGTGCCAGCAGTTTCTCAGGACAGGGCCGCGGCTACACCTTC. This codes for CASSFSGQGRGYTF.

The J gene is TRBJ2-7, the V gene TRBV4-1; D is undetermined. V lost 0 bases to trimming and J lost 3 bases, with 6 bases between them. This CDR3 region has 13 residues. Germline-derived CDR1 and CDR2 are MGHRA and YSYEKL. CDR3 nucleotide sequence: TGCGCCAGCAGCCAAGATTCCAGCTACGAGCAGTACTTC. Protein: CASSQDSSYEQYF.

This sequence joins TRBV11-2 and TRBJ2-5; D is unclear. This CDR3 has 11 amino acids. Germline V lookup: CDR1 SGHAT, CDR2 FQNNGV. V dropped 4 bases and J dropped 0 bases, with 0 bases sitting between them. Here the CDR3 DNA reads TGTGCCAGCAGCTACCAAGAGACCCAGTACTTC. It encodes CASSYQETQYF.

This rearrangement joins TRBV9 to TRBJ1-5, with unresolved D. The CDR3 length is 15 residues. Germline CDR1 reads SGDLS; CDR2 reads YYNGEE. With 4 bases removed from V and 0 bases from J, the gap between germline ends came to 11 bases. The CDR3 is CASSRDGNSNQPQHF. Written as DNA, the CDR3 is TGTGCCAGCAGCAGAGACGGAAATAGCAATCAGCCCCAGCATTTT.

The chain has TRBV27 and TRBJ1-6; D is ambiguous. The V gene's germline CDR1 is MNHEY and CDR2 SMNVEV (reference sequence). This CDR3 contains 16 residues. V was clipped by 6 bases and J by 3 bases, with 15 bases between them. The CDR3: CASSPLSPVYNSPLHF. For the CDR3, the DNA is TGTGCCAGCAGCCCGCTGAGCCCCGTCTATAATTCACCCCTCCACTTT.

CDR3: CASSLFGGQGINQPQHF. CDR3 nucleotide sequence: TGTGCCAGCAGTTTATTTGGAGGGCAGGGGATCAATCAGCCCCAGCATTTT. The chain combines TRBV27 with TRBJ1-5, with a tentative D call TRBD1 (6 bases). V lost 1 base and J 3 bases, leaving 16 bases between the germline ends. The CDR3 contains 17 residues. Germline lookup yields CDR1 MNHEY and CDR2 SMNVEV (reference sequence).

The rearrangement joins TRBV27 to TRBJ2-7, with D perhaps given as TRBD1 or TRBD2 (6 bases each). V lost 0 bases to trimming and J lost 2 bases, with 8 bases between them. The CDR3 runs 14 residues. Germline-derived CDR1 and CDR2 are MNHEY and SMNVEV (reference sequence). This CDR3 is CASSLSGGTYEQYF. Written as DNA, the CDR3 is TGTGCCAGCAGTTTATCAGGGGGGACCTACGAGCAGTACTTC.

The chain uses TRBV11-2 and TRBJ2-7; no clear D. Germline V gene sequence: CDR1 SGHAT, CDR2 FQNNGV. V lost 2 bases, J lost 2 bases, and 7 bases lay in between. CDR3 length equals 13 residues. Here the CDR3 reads CASSLRATYEQYF. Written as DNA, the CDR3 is TGTGCCAGCAGCTTAAGGGCCACCTACGAGCAGTACTTC.

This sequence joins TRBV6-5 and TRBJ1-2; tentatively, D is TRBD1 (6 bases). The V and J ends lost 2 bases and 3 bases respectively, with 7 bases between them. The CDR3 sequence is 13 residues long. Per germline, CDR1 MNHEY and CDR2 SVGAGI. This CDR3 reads CASSYGQYYGYTF. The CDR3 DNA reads TGTGCCAGCAGTTACGGACAGTACTATGGCTACACCTTC.

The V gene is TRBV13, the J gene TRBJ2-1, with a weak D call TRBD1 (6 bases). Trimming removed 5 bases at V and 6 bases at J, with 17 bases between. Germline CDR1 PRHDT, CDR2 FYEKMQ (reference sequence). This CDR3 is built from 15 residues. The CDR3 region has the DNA TGTGCCAGCAGCACCGGGACACCGATCTCCAATGAGCAGTTCTTC. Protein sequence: CASSTGTPISNEQFF.

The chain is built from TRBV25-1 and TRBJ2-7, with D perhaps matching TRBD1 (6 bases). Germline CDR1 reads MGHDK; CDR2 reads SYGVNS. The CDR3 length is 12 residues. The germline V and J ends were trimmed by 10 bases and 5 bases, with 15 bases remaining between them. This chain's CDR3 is CATQVGAHEQYF. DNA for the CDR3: TGTGCCACCCAGGTGGGGGCCCACGAGCAGTACTTC.

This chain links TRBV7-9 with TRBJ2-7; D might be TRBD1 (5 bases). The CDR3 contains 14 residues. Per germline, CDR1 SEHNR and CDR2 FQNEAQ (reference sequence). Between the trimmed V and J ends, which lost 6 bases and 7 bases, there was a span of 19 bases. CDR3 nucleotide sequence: TGTGCCAGCAGACCCTCCGGCGGACAAGAGGAGCAGTACTTC. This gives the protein CASRPSGGQEEQYF.

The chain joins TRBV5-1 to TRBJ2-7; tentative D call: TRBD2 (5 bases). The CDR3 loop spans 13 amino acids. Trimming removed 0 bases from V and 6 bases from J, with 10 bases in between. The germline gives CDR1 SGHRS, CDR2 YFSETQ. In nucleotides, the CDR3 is TGCGCCAGCAGCTTGGAGGGCGCGGGCGAGCAGTACTTC. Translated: CASSLEGAGEQYF.

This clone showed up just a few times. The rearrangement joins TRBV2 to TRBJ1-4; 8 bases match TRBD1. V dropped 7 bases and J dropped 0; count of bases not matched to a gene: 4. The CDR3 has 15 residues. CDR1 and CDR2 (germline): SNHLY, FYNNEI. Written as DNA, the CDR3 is TGTGCCAGCATTCGGGACAGGTCAACTAATGAAAAACTGTTTTTT. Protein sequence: CASIRDRSTNEKLFF. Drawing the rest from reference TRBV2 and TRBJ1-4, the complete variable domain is EPEVTQTPSHQVTQMGQEVILRCVPISNHLYFYWYRQILGQKVEFLVSFYNNEISEKSEIFDDQFSVERPDGSNFTLKIRSTKLEDSAMYFCASIRDRSTNEKLFFGSGTQLSVL.

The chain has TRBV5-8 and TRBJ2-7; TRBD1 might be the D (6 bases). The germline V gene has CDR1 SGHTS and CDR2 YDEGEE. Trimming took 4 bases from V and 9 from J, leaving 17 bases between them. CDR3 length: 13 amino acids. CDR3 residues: CASSLGASGWQYF. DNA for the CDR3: TGTGCCAGCAGCCTGGGGGCTTCGGGCTGGCAGTACTTC. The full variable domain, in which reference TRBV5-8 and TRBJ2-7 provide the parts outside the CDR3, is EAGVTQSPTHLIKTRGQQATLRCSPISGHTSVYWYQQALGLGLQFLLWYDEGEERNRGNFPPRFSGRQFPNYSSELNVNALELEDSALYLCASSLGASGWQYFGPGTRLTVT.

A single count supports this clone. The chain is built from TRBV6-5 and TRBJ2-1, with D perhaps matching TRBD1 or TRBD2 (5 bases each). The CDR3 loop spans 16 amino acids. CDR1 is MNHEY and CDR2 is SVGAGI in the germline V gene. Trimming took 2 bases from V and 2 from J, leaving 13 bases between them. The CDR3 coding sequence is TGTGCCAGCAGTTACCGGGGCCCTACGGCCTACAATGAGCAGTTCTTC. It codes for CASSYRGPTAYNEQFF.

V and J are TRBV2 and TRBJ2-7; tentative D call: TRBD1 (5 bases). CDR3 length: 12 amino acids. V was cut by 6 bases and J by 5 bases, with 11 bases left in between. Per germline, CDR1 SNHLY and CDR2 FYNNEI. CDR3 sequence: CASSQTGDEQYF. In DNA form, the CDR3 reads TGTGCCAGCAGCCAAACAGGCGACGAGCAGTACTTC.

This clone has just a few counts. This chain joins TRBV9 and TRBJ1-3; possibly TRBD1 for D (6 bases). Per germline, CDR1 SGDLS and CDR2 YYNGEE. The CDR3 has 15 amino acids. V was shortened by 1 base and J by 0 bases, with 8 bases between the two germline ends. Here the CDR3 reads CASSVRGTSGNTIYF. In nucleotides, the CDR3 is TGTGCCAGCAGCGTAAGGGGGACCTCTGGAAACACCATATATTTT.

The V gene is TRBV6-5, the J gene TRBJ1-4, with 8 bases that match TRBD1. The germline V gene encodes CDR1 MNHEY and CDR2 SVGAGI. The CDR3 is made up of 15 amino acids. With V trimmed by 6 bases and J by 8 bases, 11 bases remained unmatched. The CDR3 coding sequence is TGTGCCAGCAGCTCTTACAGGGGGGATCGGGAAAAACTGTTTTTT. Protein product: CASSSYRGDREKLFF.

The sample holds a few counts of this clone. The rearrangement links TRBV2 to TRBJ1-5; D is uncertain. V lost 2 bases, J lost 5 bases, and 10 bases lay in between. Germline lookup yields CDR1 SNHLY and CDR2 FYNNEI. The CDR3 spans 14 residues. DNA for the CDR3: TGTGCCAGCAGTGAAAGGGTGTTCGATCAGCCCCAGCATTTT. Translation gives CASSERVFDQPQHF.

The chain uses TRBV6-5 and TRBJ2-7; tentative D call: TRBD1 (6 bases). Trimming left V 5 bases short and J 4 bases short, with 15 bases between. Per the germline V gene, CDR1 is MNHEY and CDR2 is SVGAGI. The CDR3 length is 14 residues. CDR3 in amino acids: CASSGTTTTYEQYF. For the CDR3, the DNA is TGTGCCAGCAGTGGGACAACTACAACGTACGAGCAGTACTTC.